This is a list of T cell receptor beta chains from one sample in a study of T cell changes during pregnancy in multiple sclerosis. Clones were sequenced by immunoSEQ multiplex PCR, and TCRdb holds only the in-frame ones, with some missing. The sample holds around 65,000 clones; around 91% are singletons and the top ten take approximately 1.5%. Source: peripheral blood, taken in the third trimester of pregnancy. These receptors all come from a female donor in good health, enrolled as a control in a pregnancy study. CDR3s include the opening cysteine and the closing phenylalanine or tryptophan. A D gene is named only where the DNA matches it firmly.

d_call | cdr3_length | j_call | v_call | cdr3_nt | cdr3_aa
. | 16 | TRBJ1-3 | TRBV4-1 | TGCGCCAGCAGCCAAGGGCGGGGGGGGCTCGGAAACACCATATATTTT | CASSQGRGGLGNTIYF
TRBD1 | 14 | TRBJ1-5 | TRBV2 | TGTGCCAGCAGCCTACAGGGGAGCAATCAGCCCCAGCATTTT | CASSLQGSNQPQHF
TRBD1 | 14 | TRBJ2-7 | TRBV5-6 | TGTGCCAGCAGCTTGGTGACAGGGATTAACGAGCAGTACTTC | CASSLVTGINEQYF
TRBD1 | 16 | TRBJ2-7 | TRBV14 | TGTGCCAGCAGCCAAGATTTGGGCCGGGACAGGGGCTTCCAGTACTTC | CASSQDLGRDRGFQYF
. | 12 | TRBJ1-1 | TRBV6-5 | TGTGCCAGCTTCCGAGGAAACACTGAAGCTTTCTTT | CASFRGNTEAFF
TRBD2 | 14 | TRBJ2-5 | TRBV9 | TGTGCCAGCAGCCTGTCGACTAGCCTCGAGACCCAGTACTTC | CASSLSTSLETQYF
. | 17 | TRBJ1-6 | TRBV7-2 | TGTGCCAGCAGCTTAGAAGGGAGGCAGGGGAGGGATTCACCCCTCCACTTT | CASSLEGRQGRDSPLHF
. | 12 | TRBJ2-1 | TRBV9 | TGTGCCAGCAGCGCCTTCTTCGGTGAGCAGTTCTTC | CASSAFFGEQFF
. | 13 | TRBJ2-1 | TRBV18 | TGTGCCAGCTCGACAGGGAGGTACAATGAGCAGTTCTTC | CASSTGRYNEQFF
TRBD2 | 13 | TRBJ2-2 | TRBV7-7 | TGTGCTAGCAGCTTTGGGGGGGCCGGGGAGCTGTTTTTT | CASSFGGAGELFF
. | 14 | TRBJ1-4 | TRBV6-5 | TGTGCCAGCACCCGGGGACACGGGAATGAAAAACTGTTTTTT | CASTRGHGNEKLFF
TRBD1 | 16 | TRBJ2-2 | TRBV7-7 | TGTGCTAGCAGCCAACCCTCCGGGACAGGCACCGGGGAGCTGTTTTTT | CASSQPSGTGTGELFF
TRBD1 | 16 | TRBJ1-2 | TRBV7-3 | TGTGCCAGCAGCCCGGGACAGGTCCCCCCGGTAGTAGGCTACACCTTC | CASSPGQVPPVVGYTF